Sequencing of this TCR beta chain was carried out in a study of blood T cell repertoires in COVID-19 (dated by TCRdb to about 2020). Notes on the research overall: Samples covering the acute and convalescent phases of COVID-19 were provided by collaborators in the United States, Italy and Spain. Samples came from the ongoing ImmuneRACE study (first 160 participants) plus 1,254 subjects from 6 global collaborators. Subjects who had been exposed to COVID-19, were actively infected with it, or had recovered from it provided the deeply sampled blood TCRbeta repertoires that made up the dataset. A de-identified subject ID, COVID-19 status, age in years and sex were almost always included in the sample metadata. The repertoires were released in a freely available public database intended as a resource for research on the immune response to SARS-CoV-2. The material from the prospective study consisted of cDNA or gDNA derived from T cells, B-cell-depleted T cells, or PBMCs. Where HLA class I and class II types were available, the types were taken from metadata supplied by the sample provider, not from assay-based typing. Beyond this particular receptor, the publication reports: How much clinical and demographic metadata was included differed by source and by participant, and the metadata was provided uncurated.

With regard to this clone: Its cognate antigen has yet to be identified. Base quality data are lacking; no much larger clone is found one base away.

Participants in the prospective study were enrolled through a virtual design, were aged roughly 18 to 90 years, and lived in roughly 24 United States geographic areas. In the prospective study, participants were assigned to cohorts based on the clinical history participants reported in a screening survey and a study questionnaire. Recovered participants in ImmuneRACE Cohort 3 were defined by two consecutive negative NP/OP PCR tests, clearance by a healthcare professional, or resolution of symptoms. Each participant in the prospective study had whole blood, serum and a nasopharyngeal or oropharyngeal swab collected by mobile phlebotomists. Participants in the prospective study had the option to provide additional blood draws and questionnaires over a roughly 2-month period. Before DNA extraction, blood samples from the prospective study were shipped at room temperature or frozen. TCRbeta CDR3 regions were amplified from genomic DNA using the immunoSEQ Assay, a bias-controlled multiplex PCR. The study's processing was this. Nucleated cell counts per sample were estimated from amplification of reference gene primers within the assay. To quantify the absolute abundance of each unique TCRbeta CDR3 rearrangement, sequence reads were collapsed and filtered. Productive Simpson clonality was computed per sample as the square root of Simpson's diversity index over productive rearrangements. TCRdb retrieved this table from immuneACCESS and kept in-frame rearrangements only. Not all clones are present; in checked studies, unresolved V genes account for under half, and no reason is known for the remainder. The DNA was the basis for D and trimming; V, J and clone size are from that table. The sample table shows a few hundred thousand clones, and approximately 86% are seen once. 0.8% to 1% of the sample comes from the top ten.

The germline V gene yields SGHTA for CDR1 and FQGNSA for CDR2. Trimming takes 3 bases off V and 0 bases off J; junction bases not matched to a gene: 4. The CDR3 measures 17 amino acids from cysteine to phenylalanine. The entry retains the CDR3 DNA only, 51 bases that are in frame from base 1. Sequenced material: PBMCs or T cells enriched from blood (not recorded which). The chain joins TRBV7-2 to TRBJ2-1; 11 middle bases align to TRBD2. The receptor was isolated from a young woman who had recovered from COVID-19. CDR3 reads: CASSFLAGGRSYNEQFF. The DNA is TGTGCCAGCAGCTTCTTAGCGGGGGGGCGCTCCTACAATGAGCAGTTCTTC. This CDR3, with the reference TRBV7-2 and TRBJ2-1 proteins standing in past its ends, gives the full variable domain GAGVSQSPSNKVTEKGKDVELRCDPISGHTALYWYRQSLGQGLEFLIYFQGNSAPDKSGLPSDRFSAERTGGSVSTLTIQRTQQEDSAVYLCASSFLAGGRSYNEQFFGPGTRLTVL.